The 14 T cell receptor beta chains given below trace back to one sample, sequenced in a study of molecular identifiers for immune sequencing clone quantification. TCRdb re-called the PCR reads with MiXCR, one entry per CDR3 protein. The sample has about 500,000 distinct CDR3 sequences, approximately 25% seen once. The sample was naive CD8+ T cells from blood, with Jurkat cell RNA spiked in. The sample's subset: FACS-sorted CD8+CD4-CCR7+CD45RA+ naive T cells. The receptor source for this set is a human donor in good health. Some libraries in this study had Jurkat cell RNA spiked in.

The genes are TRBV15 and TRBJ2-7, with D perhaps TRBD1 (7 bases). Germline V CDR1 and CDR2: LNHNV, YYDKDF (reference sequence). This CDR3 spans 14 amino acids. Deletions cut 3 bases from V and 4 bases from J, with 13 bases between. The CDR3 here is CATSSGGTEYEQYF. CDR3 DNA sequence: TGTGCCACCAGCAGTGGGGGGACAGAATACGAGCAGTACTTC.

This clonotype was seen at least ten times. The chain joins TRBV20-1 to TRBJ2-3; D is tentatively TRBD1 or TRBD2 (5 bases each). Germline-derived CDR1 and CDR2 are DFQATT and SNEGSKA (reference sequence). V lost 4 bases, J lost 7 bases, and 18 bases lay in between. The CDR3 loop spans 14 amino acids. CDR3 sequence reads: CSATRGFPQNTQYF. The CDR3 nucleotides read TGCAGTGCTACGAGGGGATTTCCACAAAATACGCAGTATTTT.

The V gene is TRBV7-9, the J gene TRBJ2-3; tentative D call: TRBD2 (5 bases). The germline V gene has CDR1 SEHNR and CDR2 FQNEAQ (reference sequence). The CDR3 has 14 amino acids. V was cut by 5 bases and J by 4 bases, with 13 bases left in between. CDR3: CASSPQAEADTQYF. The CDR3 nucleotides are TGTGCCAGCAGCCCCCAGGCGGAGGCAGATACGCAGTATTTT.

This sequence joins TRBV7-6 and TRBJ1-2; D is undetermined. This CDR3 is built from 15 residues. CDR1 is SGHVS and CDR2 is FNYEAQ in the germline V gene. V was clipped by 5 bases and J by 1 base, with 14 bases between them. The CDR3 DNA reads TGTGCCAGCAGCCCCCCCGGGGTATATAACTATGGCTACACCTTC. It encodes CASSPPGVYNYGYTF.

This clonotype was seen repeatedly, ten times or more. The genes are TRBV9 and TRBJ2-2; D is ambiguous. The CDR3 has 14 amino acids. Trimming left V 2 bases short and J 1 base short, with 6 bases between. Per germline, CDR1 SGDLS and CDR2 YYNGEE. The CDR3 region has the DNA TGTGCCAGCAGCGTGGTGGAGAACACCGGGGAGCTGTTTTTT. This gives the protein CASSVVENTGELFF.

This clonotype was detected only a few times. The chain is built from TRBV30 and TRBJ2-7, with TRBD2 matching 7 bases. Trimming took 4 bases from V and 0 from J; bases not matched to a gene: 6. CDR3 length equals 14 residues. Germline V gives CDR1 GTSNPN, CDR2 SVGIG (reference sequence). For the CDR3, the DNA is TGTGCCTGGACTTGGGCGGGGGACTCCTACGAGCAGTACTTC. It codes for CAWTWAGDSYEQYF.

This clonotype was detected only a few times. V gene TRBV7-9 combines with J gene TRBJ2-5; D may be TRBD1 (6 bases). CDR3 length: 17 residues. V lost 1 base to trimming and J lost 2 bases, with 17 bases between them. Germline V CDR1 and CDR2: SEHNR, FQNEAQ (reference sequence). The CDR3 region is CASSLVGTQEPQETQYF. The CDR3 DNA reads TGTGCCAGCAGCTTAGTCGGGACACAAGAACCTCAAGAGACCCAGTACTTC.

The sample holds a few counts of this clonotype. The rearrangement uses TRBV4-1 and TRBJ1-5, with TRBD1 as a possible D gene (5 bases). CDR3 length: 16 residues. Germline CDR1 reads MGHRA; CDR2 reads YSYEKL. V was trimmed by 5 bases and J by 2 bases, leaving 16 bases between them. This CDR3 reads CASSTGPPGGNQPQHF. The CDR3 DNA follows: TGCGCCAGCAGCACCGGGCCCCCGGGGGGCAATCAGCCCCAGCATTTT.

In its sample, this clonotype was seen many times. The chain couples TRBV19 to TRBJ2-1; perhaps TRBD2 as D (6 bases). Germline CDR1 is LNHDA and CDR2 is SQIVND (reference sequence). This CDR3 spans 13 amino acids. The V and J ends lost 3 bases and 4 bases respectively, with 7 bases between them. CDR3 region: CASSMGGYNEQFF. The DNA for the CDR3 is TGTGCCAGTAGTATGGGGGGTTACAATGAGCAGTTCTTC.

This clonotype has at least ten counts. Here the CDR3 reads CASSDGLAGVRDTQYF. DNA of the CDR3: TGTGCCAGCAGCGATGGACTAGCGGGAGTCAGAGATACGCAGTATTTT. J is TRBJ2-3 and V is TRBV2; 13 nucleotides line up with TRBD2. CDR3 length: 16 residues. The V gene's germline CDR1 is SNHLY and CDR2 FYNNEI. Losses at the gene ends were 6 bases for V and 5 bases for J; bases not matched to a gene: 8. Combining the CDR3 with reference TRBV2 and TRBJ2-3 gives the whole variable domain EPEVTQTPSHQVTQMGQEVILRCVPISNHLYFYWYRQILGQKVEFLVSFYNNEISEKSEIFDDQFSVERPDGSNFTLKIRSTKLEDSAMYFCASSDGLAGVRDTQYFGPGTRLTVL.

This clonotype showed up just a few times. The V and J genes are TRBV27 and TRBJ2-2; D remains unclear. This CDR3 contains 12 residues. V was pared by 6 bases and J by 6 bases, with 8 bases between. Germline V gene lookup returns CDR1 MNHEY and CDR2 SMNVEV (reference sequence). This CDR3 is CASRLIAGELFF. The CDR3 nucleotides are TGTGCCAGCAGGCTTATAGCCGGGGAGCTGTTTTTT.

The sample holds many counts of this clonotype. The chain links TRBV7-2 to TRBJ2-3; D is undetermined. CDR3 size: 15 residues. Trimming cost V 5 bases and J 0 bases, with 12 bases left between them. Germline CDR1 and CDR2: SGHTA and FQGNSA. The CDR3 nucleotides are TGTGCCAGCAGCCCGCCGATCCTAAGCACAGATACGCAGTATTTT. The encoded protein is CASSPPILSTDTQYF.

Worth noting for this clonotype: A much larger clone is a single base away; this may be a read error. The chain combines TRBV12-3 or TRBV12-4 with TRBJ2-3, with D unresolved. V lost 10 bases and J 3 bases, leaving 14 bases between the germline ends. This CDR3 has 13 residues. The CDR3 here is CAITSSQTDTQYF. CDR3 sequence (DNA): TGTGCCATCACCTCTTCTCAAACAGATACGCAGTATTTT.

CDR3 sequence reads: CASSHTGNEQFF. The CDR3 bases are TGTGCCAGCAGTCATACTGGCAATGAGCAGTTCTTC. This chain links TRBV27 with TRBJ2-1; D uncertain. This CDR3 has 12 amino acids. V lost 5 bases, J lost 6 bases, and 8 bases lay in between. Germline loops: CDR1 MNHEY, CDR2 SMNVEV (reference sequence).